This TCR beta chain came from a study of CD8 T cells in ankylosing spondylitis. Quantitative 5'-RACE was performed with molecular barcodes, and it yielded the TCR beta libraries. Via MiXCR, TCRdb re-called the 5' RACE reads, giving one row per CDR3 protein. The repertoire holds fewer than 650,000 distinct CDR3 sequences, with roughly an eighth as singletons. General observations from the study: Seemingly characteristic of ankylosing spondylitis blood was a TCR beta motif consisting of 7 or 8 highly homologous variants.

This clonotype was observed a handful of times. Its antigen is as yet unknown. V lost 3 bases to trimming and J lost 10 bases; unmatched junction nucleotides: 11. This CDR3 has 14 amino acids. Germline V gives CDR1 LNHNV, CDR2 YYDKDF (reference sequence). The clonotype originates from a male donor with ankylosing spondylitis. V and J are TRBV15 and TRBJ2-5, with 7 bases lining up with TRBD2. Input material: blood, either unsorted or a sorted T cell fraction (not recorded which). The CDR3 DNA sequence: TGTGCCACCAGCAGGGGAGGGCCGGGAAGCGGCCAGTACTTC. Encoded protein: CATSRGGPGSGQYF.